This record covers a single TCR beta chain. Its antigen is undetermined. The CDR3 end is not reached by the read, which stops 3 residues before it; the germline J gene fills it in. The repertoire was sequenced with immunoSEQ multiplex PCR; TCRdb's copy has only in-frame clones and lacks some. Recorded for this sample: about 39,000 clones. The data derive from a study of T cells in women clearing cervical HPV infection. Study at large: No precancer developed; the control's incident HPV16 infection cleared within 12 months. General study findings and limits: CIN3+ cases had significantly higher TCR richness than controls; evenness did not differ. Controls had more TRBV6-7 (about 0.15%) than cases (about 0.11%).

Germline-derived CDR1 and CDR2 are MDHEN and SYDVKM. Trimming left V 7 bases short and J 4 bases short, with 28 bases between. This CDR3 region has 18 residues. The rearrangement joins TRBV28 to TRBJ1-1; D is perhaps TRBD1 (5 bases). Material for sequencing was blood buffy coat. This TCR was sampled from a woman between 18 and 69 years old with a cervical HPV16 infection that either progressed to CIN3+ or cleared (not recorded which). This chain's CDR3 is CASTTSGTSVILGTEAFF. Partial CDR3 DNA: TGTGCCAGCACAACGAGCGGGACTAGTGTCATTCTGGGCACTGAA.